The rows below give T cell receptor beta chains drawn from one sample of a study of beta chain features in type 1 diabetes. Some clones are missing from TCRdb's copy, which holds only in-frame ones; the method was immunoSEQ multiplex PCR. The data hold approximately 15,000 clones, with 45% to 55% observed a single time. The sample comprised stem cell memory CD4+ T cells from blood. The source of these receptors is a woman in her late teens or twenties in good health. CDR3s include the opening cysteine and the closing phenylalanine or tryptophan. Fields, in order: clone size, D gene, V gene, J gene, CDR3 protein, CDR3 DNA. D genes are given only for firm matches. Some rows have no size entry. The others give once, few or many, or a class for an expanded clone.

>-|TRBD1|TRBV4-2|TRBJ1-1
CASSQDQTGAEAFF
TGTGCCAGCAGCCAAGATCAAACAGGGGCTGAAGCTTTCTTT
>-|-|TRBV2|TRBJ2-1
CASSGEAGANKQFF
TGTGCCAGCAGTGGAGAAGCCGGAGCCAATAAGCAGTTCTTC
>few|TRBD1|TRBV18|TRBJ2-1
CASSRNRGQSYNEQFF
TGTGCCAGCTCACGTAACAGGGGGCAATCCTACAATGAGCAGTTCTTC
>-|-|TRBV12-5|TRBJ2-3
CASGRAGYRTDTQYF
TGTGCTAGTGGTCGCGCAGGGTACCGGACGGATACGCAGTATTTT
>few|-|TRBV30|TRBJ2-3
CAWSVLDTQYF
TGTGCCTGGAGTGTACTGGATACGCAGTATTTT
>few|-|TRBV29-1|TRBJ2-6
CSVQLRETISGANVLTF
TGCAGCGTTCAGCTCAGGGAAACTATCTCTGGGGCCAACGTCCTGACTTTC
>once|-|TRBV6-1|TRBJ1-5
CASSEVRDQPQHF
TGTGCCAGCAGTGAAGTCAGGGATCAGCCCCAGCATTTT
>-|-|TRBV7-9|TRBJ1-2
CASSRANRVYGYTF
TGTGCCAGCAGCCGGGCAAACAGGGTCTATGGCTACACCTTC
>-|TRBD2|TRBV2|TRBJ2-1
CASSLTSGKYNEQFF
TGTGCCAGCAGCCTGACTAGCGGGAAATACAATGAGCAGTTCTTC
>-|TRBD1|TRBV6-1|TRBJ2-1
CASSRQGNTGEQFF
TGTGCCAGCAGCAGACAGGGGAACACCGGTGAGCAGTTCTTC
>few|-|TRBV30|TRBJ2-1
CAWSVKNEQFF
TGTGCCTGGAGTGTCAAAAATGAGCAGTTCTTC
>few|-|TRBV28|TRBJ2-3
CASSSPDTQYF
TGTGCCAGCAGTTCTCCGGATACGCAGTATTTT
>-|-|TRBV11-2|TRBJ2-5
CASSFQGSQETQYF
TGTGCCAGCAGCTTTCAGGGCTCCCAAGAGACCCAGTACTTC
>-|-|TRBV19|TRBJ2-3
CASSIQQGLTDTQYF
TGTGCCAGTAGTATCCAACAGGGTTTAACAGATACGCAGTATTTT
>-|TRBD1|TRBV5-1|TRBJ2-2
CASSWSTGSTGELFF
TGCGCCAGCAGCTGGTCGACAGGGAGCACCGGGGAGCTGTTTTTT
>-|TRBD1|TRBV2|TRBJ1-5
CASKGGGTGSNQPQHF
TGTGCCAGCAAAGGGGGAGGGACAGGGAGCAATCAGCCCCAGCATTTT
>once|-|TRBV6-6|TRBJ2-5
CASKAGTQYF
TGTGCCAGTAAGGCGGGGACCCAGTACTTC
>-|-|TRBV5-4|TRBJ2-2
CASTLPGENTGELFF
TGTGCCAGCACCTTGCCGGGGGAGAACACCGGGGAGCTGTTTTTT
>-|-|TRBV14|TRBJ1-1
CASSHRESQGNTEAFF
TGTGCCAGCAGCCACAGGGAAAGTCAGGGGAACACTGAAGCTTTCTTT
>-|TRBD1|TRBV11-3|TRBJ2-2
CASSSRTGMSGELFF
TGTGCCAGCAGCTCCCGGACAGGGATGAGCGGGGAGCTGTTTTTT
>-|TRBD2|TRBV5-8|TRBJ2-5
CASSPGTREETQYF
TGTGCCAGCAGCCCGGGGACTAGAGAAGAGACCCAGTACTTC
>-|TRBD2|TRBV5-1|TRBJ2-1
CASRLGLAGGNEQFF
TGCGCCAGCAGGCTGGGACTAGCGGGAGGGAATGAGCAGTTCTTC
>-|-|TRBV7-9|TRBJ2-7
CASSAIQGREAYEQYF
TGTGCCAGCAGCGCAATACAGGGAAGAGAGGCCTACGAGCAGTACTTC
>-|TRBD1|TRBV29-1|TRBJ1-2
CSTTPGQGSDGYTF
TGCAGCACAACCCCCGGACAGGGTAGTGATGGCTACACCTTC
>-|-|TRBV6-1|TRBJ2-7
CASSEAASGYEQYF
TGTGCCAGCAGTGAAGCGGCGTCGGGGTACGAGCAGTACTTC
>-|-|TRBV7-2|TRBJ1-2
CASSLYRVGGYTF
TGTGCCAGCAGCCTGTACAGGGTTGGAGGCTACACCTTC
>-|-|TRBV5-1|TRBJ2-7
CASSLGFYEQYF
TGCGCCAGCAGCCTAGGATTCTACGAGCAGTACTTC
>-|-|TRBV4-1|TRBJ2-7
CASSQEGGQSSYEQYF
TGCGCCAGCAGCCAAGAGGGGGGTCAATCTTCCTACGAGCAGTACTTC
>-|TRBD1|TRBV5-1|TRBJ2-3
CASSPGTADTQYF
TGCGCCAGCAGCCCCGGGACAGCAGATACGCAGTATTTT
>-|TRBD1|TRBV7-9|TRBJ2-5
CASSQGGTGGLETQYF
TGTGCCAGCAGCCAGGGGGGCACAGGGGGCTTAGAGACCCAGTACTTC
>-|-|TRBV10-2|TRBJ2-5
CASNPDRGGGETQYF
TGCGCCAGCAATCCCGACAGGGGAGGGGGCGAGACCCAGTACTTC